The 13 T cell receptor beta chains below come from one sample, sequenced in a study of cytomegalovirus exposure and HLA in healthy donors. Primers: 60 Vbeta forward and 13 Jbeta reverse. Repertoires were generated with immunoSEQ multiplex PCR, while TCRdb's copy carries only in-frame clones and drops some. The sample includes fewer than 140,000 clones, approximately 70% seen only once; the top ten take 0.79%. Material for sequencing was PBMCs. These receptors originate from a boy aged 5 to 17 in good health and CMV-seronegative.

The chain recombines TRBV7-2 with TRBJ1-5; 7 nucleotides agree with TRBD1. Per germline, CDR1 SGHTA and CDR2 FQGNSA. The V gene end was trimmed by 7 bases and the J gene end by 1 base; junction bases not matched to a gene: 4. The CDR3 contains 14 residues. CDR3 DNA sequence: TGTGCCAGCACTAGGGACAGAAGCAATCAGCCCCAGCATTTT. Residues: CASTRDRSNQPQHF.

CDR3 sequence (DNA): TGTGCCAGCAGCCCGGTGGGAGGGGAAGCTTTCTTT. This gives the protein CASSPVGGEAFF. J is TRBJ1-1 and V is TRBV7-3; no clear D gene. Germline lookup yields CDR1 SGHTA and CDR2 FQGTGA. The V gene lost 5 bases and the J gene lost 8 bases, with 12 bases spanning the gap. The CDR3 covers 12 residues.

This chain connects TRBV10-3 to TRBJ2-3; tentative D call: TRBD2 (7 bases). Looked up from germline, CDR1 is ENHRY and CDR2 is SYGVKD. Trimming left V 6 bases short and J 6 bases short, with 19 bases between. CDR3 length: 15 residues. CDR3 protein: CAISGGRGVSDTQYF. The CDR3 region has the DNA TGTGCCATCAGCGGGGGGAGGGGGGTATCTGATACGCAGTATTTT.

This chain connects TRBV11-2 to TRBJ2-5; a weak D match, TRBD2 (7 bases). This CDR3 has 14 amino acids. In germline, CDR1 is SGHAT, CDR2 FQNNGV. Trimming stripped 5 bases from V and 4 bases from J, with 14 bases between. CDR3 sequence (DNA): TGTGCCAGCAGCCCACGGGGGGCCGGAGAGACCCAGTACTTC. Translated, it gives CASSPRGAGETQYF.

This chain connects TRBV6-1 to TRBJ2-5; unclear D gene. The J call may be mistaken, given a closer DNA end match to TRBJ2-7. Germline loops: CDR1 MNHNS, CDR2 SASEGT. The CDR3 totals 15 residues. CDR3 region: CASSERFRSSYEQYF. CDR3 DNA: TGTGCCAGCAGTGAGAGGTTTAGGAGCTCCTACGAGCAGTACTTC.

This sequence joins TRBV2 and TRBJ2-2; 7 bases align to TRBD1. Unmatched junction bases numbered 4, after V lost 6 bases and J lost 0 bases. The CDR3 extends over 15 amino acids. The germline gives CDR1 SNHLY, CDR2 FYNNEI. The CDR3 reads CASRPGTANTGELFF. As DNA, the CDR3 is TGTGCCAGCAGGCCCGGGACAGCGAACACCGGGGAGCTGTTTTTT.

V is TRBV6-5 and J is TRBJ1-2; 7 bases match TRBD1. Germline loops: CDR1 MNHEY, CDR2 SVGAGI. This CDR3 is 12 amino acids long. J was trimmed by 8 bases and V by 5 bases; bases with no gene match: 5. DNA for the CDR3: TGTGCCAGCAGTCCCACAGGGGTAGGCTACACCTTC. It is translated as CASSPTGVGYTF.

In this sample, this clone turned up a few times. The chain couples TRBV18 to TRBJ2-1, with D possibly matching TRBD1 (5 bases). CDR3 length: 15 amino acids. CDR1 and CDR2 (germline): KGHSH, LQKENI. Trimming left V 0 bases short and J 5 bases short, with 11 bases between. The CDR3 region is CASSPPGARNNEQFF. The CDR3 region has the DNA TGTGCCAGCTCACCACCAGGGGCCAGAAACAATGAGCAGTTCTTC.

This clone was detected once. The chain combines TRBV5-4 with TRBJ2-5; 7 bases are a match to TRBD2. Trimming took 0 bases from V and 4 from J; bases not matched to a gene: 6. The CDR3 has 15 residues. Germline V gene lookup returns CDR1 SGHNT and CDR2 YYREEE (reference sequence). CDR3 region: CASSLDGSGGETQYF. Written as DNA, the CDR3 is TGTGCCAGCAGCTTGGATGGCTCGGGGGGAGAGACCCAGTACTTC.

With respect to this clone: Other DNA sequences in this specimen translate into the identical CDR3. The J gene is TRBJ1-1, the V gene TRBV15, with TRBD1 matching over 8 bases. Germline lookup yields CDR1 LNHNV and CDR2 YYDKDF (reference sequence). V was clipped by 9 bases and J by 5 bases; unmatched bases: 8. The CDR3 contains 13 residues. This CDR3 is CATNQGARTEAFF. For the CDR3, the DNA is TGTGCCACTAACCAGGGGGCTCGGACTGAAGCTTTCTTT.

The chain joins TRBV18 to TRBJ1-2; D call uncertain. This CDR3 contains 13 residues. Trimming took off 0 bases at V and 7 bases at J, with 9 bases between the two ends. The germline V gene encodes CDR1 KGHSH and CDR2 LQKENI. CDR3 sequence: CASSPPVRSGYTF. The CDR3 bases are TGTGCCAGCTCACCACCCGTTCGTTCTGGCTACACCTTC. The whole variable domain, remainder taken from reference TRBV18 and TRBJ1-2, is NAGVMQNPRHLVRRRGQEARLRCSPMKGHSHVYWYRQLPEEGLKFMVYLQKENIIDESGMPKERFSAEFPKEGPSILRIQQVVRGDSAAYFCASSPPVRSGYTFGSGTRLTVV.

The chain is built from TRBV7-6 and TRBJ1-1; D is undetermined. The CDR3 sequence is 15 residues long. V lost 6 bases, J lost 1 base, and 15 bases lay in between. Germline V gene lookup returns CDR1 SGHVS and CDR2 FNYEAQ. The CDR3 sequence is CASRSGKRKNTEAFF. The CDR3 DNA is TGTGCCAGCAGATCGGGGAAACGGAAGAACACTGAAGCTTTCTTT.

CDR3 nucleotides: TGTGCCAGCAGTTACGTGAGGGGGCCATTGGGCGAGCAGTACTTC. Protein: CASSYVRGPLGEQYF. This chain joins TRBV6-6 and TRBJ2-7; TRBD1 matches 7 bases. Losses at the gene ends were 2 bases for V and 6 bases for J; bases not matched to a gene: 10. The V gene's germline CDR1 is MNHNY and CDR2 SVGAGI (reference sequence). The CDR3 has 15 residues.